This TCR beta chain emerged from a study of T-cell reconstitution after alpha-beta-depleted transplantation in children. General study points: The study traced high day-60 TCRbeta diversity in some patients to surviving recipient T cells and thymic progenitors. Roughly two months post-transplant, alpha-beta T cells reportedly originated from several hundred graft clones that had expanded.

Concerning this clonotype itself: Its matching antigen is unknown.

CDR1 is KGHSH and CDR2 is LQKENI in the germline V gene. CDR3 size: 15 residues. V lost 3 bases, J lost 7 bases, and 8 bases stayed unmatched. It was with unique molecular identifiers that the TCRbeta library was prepared. TCRdb reprocessed the PCR reads via MiXCR and lists one record per CDR3 protein. The sample records 530,000 or so distinct CDR3 sequences, 25% to 30% being singletons. The chain employs TRBV18 and TRBJ2-1; 8 positions match TRBD2. Sequenced here: PBMCs, sampled before TCRalphabeta/CD19-depleted stem cell transplant. The TCR originated in a boy in the first two years of life with Wiskott-Aldrich syndrome, due to receive a stem cell transplant. The CDR3 region is CASSPKTGGFNEQFF. CDR3 nucleotides: TGTGCCAGCTCACCGAAGACGGGAGGGTTTAATGAGCAGTTCTTC.